This T cell receptor (beta chain) is drawn from a study of cytomegalovirus exposure and HLA in healthy donors. Overall study results and limits: In the analysis, some V segments, TRBV6-2 and TRBV6-3 included, were excluded as indistinguishable. Differences between HLA loci emerged in a later analysis of TCR association rates, with DRB1 most and HLA-C fewest. Rare TCR sequences dominated, though some public TCRs recurred in many donors.

A remark on this clone: The antigen is unknown.

J lost 3 bases, V lost 5 bases, and 15 bases had no gene match. CDR3 length: 17 residues. Germline-derived CDR1 and CDR2 are SGHDN and FVKESK. In nominal health when sampled, donors likely had unrecorded immune exposures nonetheless. Both 60 Vbeta primers and 13 Jbeta primers went into the PCR. Assay: immunoSEQ multiplex PCR; the TCRdb copy retains only in-frame clones and omits some. The sample has fewer than 120,000 clones, about 80% seen once; the top ten hold around 3.2%. The receptor was derived from an older woman in good health and CMV-seropositive. Source material: PBMCs. The rearrangement joins TRBV14 to TRBJ2-7, with 8 bases lining up with TRBD2. Written as DNA, the CDR3 is TGTGCCAGCAGCGGGCTTTTCAGCGGGGGTCACTACTACGAGCAGTACTTC. Translated, it gives CASSGLFSGGHYYEQYF.